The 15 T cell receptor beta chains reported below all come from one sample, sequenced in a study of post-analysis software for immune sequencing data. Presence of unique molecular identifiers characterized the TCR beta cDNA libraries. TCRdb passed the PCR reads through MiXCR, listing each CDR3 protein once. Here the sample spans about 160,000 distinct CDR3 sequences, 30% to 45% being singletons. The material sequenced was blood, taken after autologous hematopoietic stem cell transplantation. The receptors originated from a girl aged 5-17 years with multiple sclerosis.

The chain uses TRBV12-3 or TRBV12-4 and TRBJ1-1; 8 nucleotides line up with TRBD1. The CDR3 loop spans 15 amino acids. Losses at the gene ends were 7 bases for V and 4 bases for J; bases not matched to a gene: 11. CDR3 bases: TGTGCCAGCACCAGCGTTCGACAGGGGAGCACTGAAGCTTTCTTT. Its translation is CASTSVRQGSTEAFF.

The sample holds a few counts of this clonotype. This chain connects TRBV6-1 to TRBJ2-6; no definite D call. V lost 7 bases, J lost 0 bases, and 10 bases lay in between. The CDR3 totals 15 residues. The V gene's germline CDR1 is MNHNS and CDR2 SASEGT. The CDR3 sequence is CASKPRHSGANVLTF. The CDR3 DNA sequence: TGTGCCAGCAAGCCCCGACACTCTGGGGCCAACGTCCTGACTTTC.

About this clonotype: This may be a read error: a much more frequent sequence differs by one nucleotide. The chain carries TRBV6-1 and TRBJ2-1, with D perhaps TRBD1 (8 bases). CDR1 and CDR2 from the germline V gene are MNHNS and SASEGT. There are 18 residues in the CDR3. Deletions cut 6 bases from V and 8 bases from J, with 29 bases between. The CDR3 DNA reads TGTGCCAGCAGACAGGGGGGAGTGAATGGGGGGGTGTTGCATGAGCAGTTCTTC. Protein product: CASRQGGVNGGVLHEQFF.

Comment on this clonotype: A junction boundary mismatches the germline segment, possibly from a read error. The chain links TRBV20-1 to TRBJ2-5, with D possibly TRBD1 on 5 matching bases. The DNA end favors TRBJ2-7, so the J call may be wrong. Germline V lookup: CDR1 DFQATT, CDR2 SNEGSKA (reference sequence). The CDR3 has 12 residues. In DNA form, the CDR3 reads TGTAGTGCTAGAGATGCCAGGGTCGAGCAGTACTTC. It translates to CSARDARVEQYF.

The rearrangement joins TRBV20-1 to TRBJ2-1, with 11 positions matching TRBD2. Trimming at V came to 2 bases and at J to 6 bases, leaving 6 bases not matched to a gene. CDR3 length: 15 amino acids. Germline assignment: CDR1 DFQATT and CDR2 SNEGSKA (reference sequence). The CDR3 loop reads CSARPGLAVTNEQFF. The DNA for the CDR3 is TGCAGTGCTAGACCGGGACTAGCGGTTACCAATGAGCAGTTCTTC.

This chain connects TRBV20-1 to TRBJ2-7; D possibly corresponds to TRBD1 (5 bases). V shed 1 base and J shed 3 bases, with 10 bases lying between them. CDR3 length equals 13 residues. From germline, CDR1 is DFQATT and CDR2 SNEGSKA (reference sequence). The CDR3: CSARAFQGYEQYF. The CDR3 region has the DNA TGCAGTGCTAGAGCCTTCCAGGGCTACGAGCAGTACTTC.

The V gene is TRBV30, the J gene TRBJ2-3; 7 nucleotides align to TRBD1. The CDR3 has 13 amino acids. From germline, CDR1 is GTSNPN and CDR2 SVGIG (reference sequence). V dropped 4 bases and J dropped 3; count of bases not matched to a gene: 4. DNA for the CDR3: TGTGCCTGGAAGATACAGGGGACAGATACGCAGTATTTT. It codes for CAWKIQGTDTQYF. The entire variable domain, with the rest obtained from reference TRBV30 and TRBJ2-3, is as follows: SQTIHQWPATLVQPVGSPLSLECTVEGTSNPNLYWYRQAAGRGLQLLFYSVGIGQISSEVPQNLSASRPQDRQFILSSKKLLLSDSGFYLCAWKIQGTDTQYFGPGTRLTVL.

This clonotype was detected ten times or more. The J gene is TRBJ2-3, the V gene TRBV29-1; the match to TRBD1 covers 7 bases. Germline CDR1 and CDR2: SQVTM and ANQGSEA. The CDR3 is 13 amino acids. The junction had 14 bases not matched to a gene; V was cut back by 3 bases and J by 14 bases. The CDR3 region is CSVEGDSRRIPYF. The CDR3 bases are TGCAGCGTTGAGGGGGACAGCCGGAGAATTCCGTATTTT.

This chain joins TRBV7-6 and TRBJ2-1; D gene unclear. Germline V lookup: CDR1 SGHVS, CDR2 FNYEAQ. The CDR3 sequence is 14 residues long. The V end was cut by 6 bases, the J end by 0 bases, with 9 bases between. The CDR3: CASSPVGSYNEQFF. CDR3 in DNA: TGTGCCAGCAGTCCCGTGGGCTCCTACAATGAGCAGTTCTTC.

This CDR3 reads CASSKLPGQGYHYEQYF. CDR3 nucleotide sequence: TGTGCCAGCAGTAAGCTCCCGGGACAGGGCTACCACTACGAGCAGTACTTC. J is TRBJ2-5 and V is TRBV27; 9 nucleotides line up with TRBD1. The end of the DNA fits TRBJ2-7 better, so the J call may be wrong. Germline-derived CDR1 and CDR2 are MNHEY and SMNVEV (reference sequence). The CDR3 covers 17 residues.

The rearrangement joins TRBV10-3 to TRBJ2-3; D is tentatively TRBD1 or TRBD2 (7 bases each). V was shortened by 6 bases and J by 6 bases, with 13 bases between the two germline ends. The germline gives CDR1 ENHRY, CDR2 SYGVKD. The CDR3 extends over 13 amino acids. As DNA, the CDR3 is TGTGCCATCAGAGCGGGACAGTCCGATACGCAGTATTTT. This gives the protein CAIRAGQSDTQYF.

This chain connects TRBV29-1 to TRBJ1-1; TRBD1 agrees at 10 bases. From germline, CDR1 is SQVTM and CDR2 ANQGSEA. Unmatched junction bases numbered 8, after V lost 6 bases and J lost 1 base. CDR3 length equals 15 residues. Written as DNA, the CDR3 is TGCAGCGTAATCCGACAGGGGGCGCGGAACACTGAAGCTTTCTTT. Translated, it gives CSVIRQGARNTEAFF.

The CDR3 protein is CASSQEFVNEQFF. The CDR3 DNA reads as TGTGCCAGCAGCCAAGAGTTCGTAAATGAGCAGTTCTTC. The chain is built from TRBV4-2 and TRBJ2-1; unclear D gene. The CDR3 has 13 residues. Between the trimmed V and J ends, which lost 0 bases and 7 bases, there was a span of 7 bases. Germline CDR1 is LGHNA and CDR2 is YNFKEQ.

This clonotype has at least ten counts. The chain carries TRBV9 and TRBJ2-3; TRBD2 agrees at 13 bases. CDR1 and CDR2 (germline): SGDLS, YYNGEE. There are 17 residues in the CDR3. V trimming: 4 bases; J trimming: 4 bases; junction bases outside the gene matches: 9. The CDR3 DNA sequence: TGTGCCAGCAGCCTAAGGACTAGCGGGAGATGGGCAGATACGCAGTATTTT. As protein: CASSLRTSGRWADTQYF. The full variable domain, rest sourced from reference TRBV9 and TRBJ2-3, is DSGVTQTPKHLITATGQRVTLRCSPRSGDLSVYWYQQSLDQGLQFLIQYYNGEERAKGNILERFSAQQFPDLHSELNLSSLELGDSALYFCASSLRTSGRWADTQYFGPGTRLTVL.

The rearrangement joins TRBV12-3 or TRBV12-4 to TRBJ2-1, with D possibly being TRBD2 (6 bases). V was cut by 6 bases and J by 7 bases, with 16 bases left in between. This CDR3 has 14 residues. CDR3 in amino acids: CASRQVIGGNEQFF. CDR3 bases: TGTGCCAGCAGACAGGTTATCGGGGGAAATGAGCAGTTCTTC.